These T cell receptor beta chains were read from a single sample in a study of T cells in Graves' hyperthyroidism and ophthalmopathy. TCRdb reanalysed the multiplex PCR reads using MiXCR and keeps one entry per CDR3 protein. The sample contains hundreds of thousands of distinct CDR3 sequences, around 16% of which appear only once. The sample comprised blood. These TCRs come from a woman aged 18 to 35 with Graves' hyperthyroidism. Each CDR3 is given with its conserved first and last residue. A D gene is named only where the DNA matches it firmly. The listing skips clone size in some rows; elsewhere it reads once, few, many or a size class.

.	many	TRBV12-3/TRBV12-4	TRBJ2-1	CASSTPFEIHNEQFF	TGTGCCAGCAGTACACCTTTCGAAATCCACAATGAGCAGTTCTTC
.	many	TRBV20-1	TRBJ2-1	CSASEQGSYNEQFF	TGCAGTGCTAGTGAACAGGGTTCCTACAATGAGCAGTTCTTC
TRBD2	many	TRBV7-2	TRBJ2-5	CASSLRGLAELRGETQYF	TGTGCCAGCAGCTTGAGGGGACTAGCGGAATTAAGGGGGGAGACCCAGTACTTC
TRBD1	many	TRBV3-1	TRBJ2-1	CASSLRRTGAYNEQFF	TGTGCCAGCAGCCTCAGACGGACAGGGGCCTACAATGAGCAGTTCTTC
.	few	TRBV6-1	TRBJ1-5	CASSEMTAGGPQHF	TGTGCCAGCAGTGAAATGACAGCCGGGGGGCCCCAGCATTTT
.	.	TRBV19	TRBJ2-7	CASSIVGGMEQYF	TGTGCCAGTAGTATAGTGGGCGGGATGGAGCAGTACTTC
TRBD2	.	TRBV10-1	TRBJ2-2	CASSESGTSGRTGELFF	TGCGCCAGCAGTGAGTCCGGGACTAGCGGGAGAACCGGGGAGCTGTTTTTT
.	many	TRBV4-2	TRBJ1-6	CASSQDLGPGGSPLHF	TGTGCCAGCAGCCAAGACTTGGGTCCAGGCGGTTCACCCCTCCACTTT
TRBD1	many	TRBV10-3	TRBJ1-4	CAISGDRGHEKLFF	TGTGCCATCAGTGGGGACAGGGGGCATGAAAAACTGTTTTTT
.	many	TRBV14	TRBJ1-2	CASSQDQGYGYTF	TGTGCCAGCAGCCAAGACCAGGGCTATGGCTACACCTTC
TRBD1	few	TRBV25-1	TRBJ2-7	CASSAGQGRAYEQYF	TGTGCCAGCAGTGCCGGACAGGGGCGAGCCTACGAGCAGTACTTC